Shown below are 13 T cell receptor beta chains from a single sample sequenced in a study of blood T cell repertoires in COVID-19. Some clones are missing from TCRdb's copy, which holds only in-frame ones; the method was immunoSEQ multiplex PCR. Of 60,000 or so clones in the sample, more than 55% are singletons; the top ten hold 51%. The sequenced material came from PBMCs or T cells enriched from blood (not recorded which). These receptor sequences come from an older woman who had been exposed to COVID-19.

The CDR3 protein is CASSIVGASGGYTF. In nucleotides, the CDR3 is TGTGCCAGTAGTATTGTGGGGGCTTCGGGCGGCTACACCTTC. The J gene is TRBJ1-2, the V gene TRBV19, with D perhaps matching TRBD1 (6 bases). From germline, CDR1 is LNHDA and CDR2 SQIVND (reference sequence). This CDR3 region has 14 residues. Between the trimmed V and J ends, which lost 3 bases and 8 bases, there was a span of 16 bases.

The DNA for the CDR3 is TGTGCCAGCAGCTTAGGACAGGGGAATCAGCCCCAGCATTTT. Protein: CASSLGQGNQPQHF. The V gene is TRBV6-5, the J gene TRBJ1-5; 9 nucleotides agree with TRBD1. Germline V gives CDR1 MNHEY, CDR2 SVGAGI. This CDR3 spans 14 amino acids. V shed 6 bases and J 4 bases; nucleotides not matched to a gene: 4.

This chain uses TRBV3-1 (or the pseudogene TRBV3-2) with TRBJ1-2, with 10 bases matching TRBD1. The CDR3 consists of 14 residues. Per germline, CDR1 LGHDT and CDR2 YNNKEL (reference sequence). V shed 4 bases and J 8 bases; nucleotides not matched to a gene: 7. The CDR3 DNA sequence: TGTGCCAGCAGCCTAGTTGGGACAGGGGAAGGCTACACCTTC. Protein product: CASSLVGTGEGYTF.

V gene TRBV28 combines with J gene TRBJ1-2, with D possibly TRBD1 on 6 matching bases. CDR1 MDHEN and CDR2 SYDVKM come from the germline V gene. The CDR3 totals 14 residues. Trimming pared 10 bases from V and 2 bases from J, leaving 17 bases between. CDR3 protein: CATRSGTINYGYTF. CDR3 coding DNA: TGTGCCACCCGATCCGGGACAATAAACTATGGCTACACCTTC.

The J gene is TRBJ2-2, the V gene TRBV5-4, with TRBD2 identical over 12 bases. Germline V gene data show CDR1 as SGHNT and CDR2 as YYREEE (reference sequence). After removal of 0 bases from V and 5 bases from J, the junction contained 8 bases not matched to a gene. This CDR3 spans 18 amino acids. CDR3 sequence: CASSLALASGGATGELFF. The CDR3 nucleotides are TGTGCCAGCAGCTTGGCCTTGGCTAGCGGGGGGGCAACCGGGGAGCTGTTTTTT.

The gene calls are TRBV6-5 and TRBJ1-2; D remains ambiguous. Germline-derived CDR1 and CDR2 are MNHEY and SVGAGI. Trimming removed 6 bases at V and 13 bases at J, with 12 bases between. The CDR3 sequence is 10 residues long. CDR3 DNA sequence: TGTGCCAGCAGCCTAGAGAATTCCACCTTC. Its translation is CASSLENSTF.

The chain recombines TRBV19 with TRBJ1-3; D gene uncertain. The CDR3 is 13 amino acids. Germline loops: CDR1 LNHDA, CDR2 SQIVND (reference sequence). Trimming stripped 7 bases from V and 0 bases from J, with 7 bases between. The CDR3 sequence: CASTWSSGNTIYF. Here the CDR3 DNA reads TGTGCCAGTACTTGGAGCTCTGGAAACACCATATATTTT. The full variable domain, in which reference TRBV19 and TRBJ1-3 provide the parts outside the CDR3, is DGGITQSPKYLFRKEGQNVTLSCEQNLNHDAMYWYRQDPGQGLRLIYYSQIVNDFQKGDIAEGYSVSREKKESFPLTVTSAQKNPTAFYLCASTWSSGNTIYFGEGSWLTVV.

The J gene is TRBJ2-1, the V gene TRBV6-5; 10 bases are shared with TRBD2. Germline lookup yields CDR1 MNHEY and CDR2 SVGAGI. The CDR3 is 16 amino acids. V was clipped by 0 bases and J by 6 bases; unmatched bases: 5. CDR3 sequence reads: CASSYSSSGRPNEQFF. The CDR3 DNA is TGTGCCAGCAGTTACTCAAGTAGCGGGAGGCCCAATGAGCAGTTCTTC.

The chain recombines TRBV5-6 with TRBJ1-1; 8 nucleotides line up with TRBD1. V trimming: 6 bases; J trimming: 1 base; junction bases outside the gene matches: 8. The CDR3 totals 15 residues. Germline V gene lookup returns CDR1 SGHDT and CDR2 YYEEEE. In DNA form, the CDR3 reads TGTGCCAGCAACGGACAGGGAGGTTGGAACACTGAAGCTTTCTTT. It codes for CASNGQGGWNTEAFF.

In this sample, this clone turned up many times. The chain's CDR3 is CASSISGGTGELFF. The CDR3 region has the DNA TGTGCCAGTAGTATAAGCGGGGGAACCGGGGAGCTGTTTTTT. This chain connects TRBV19 to TRBJ2-2, with 8 bases that match TRBD2. The CDR3 is made up of 14 amino acids. Germline V gene data show CDR1 as LNHDA and CDR2 as SQIVND (reference sequence). V lost 2 bases to trimming and J lost 5 bases; unmatched junction nucleotides: 1.

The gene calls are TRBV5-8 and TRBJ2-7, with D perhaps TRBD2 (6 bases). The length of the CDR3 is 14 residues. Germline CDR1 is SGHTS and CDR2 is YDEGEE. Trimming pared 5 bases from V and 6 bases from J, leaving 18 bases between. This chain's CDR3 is CASRGGTLVAEQYF. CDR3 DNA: TGTGCCAGCAGGGGCGGGACCCTGGTGGCCGAGCAGTACTTC.

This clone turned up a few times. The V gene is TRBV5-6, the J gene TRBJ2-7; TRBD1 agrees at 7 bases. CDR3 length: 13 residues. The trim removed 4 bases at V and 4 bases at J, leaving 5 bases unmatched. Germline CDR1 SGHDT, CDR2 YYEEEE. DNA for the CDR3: TGTGCCAGCAGCCCGGGACAGATATACGAGCAGTACTTC. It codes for CASSPGQIYEQYF.

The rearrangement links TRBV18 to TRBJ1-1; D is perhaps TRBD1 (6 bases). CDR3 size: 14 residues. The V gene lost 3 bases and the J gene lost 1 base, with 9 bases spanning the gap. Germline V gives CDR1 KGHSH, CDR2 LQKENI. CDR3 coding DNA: TGTGCCAGCTCACCCCAACAGGGGAACACTGAAGCTTTCTTT. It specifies CASSPQQGNTEAFF. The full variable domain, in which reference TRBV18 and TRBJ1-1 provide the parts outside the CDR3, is NAGVMQNPRHLVRRRGQEARLRCSPMKGHSHVYWYRQLPEEGLKFMVYLQKENIIDESGMPKERFSAEFPKEGPSILRIQQVVRGDSAAYFCASSPQQGNTEAFFGQGTRLTVV.